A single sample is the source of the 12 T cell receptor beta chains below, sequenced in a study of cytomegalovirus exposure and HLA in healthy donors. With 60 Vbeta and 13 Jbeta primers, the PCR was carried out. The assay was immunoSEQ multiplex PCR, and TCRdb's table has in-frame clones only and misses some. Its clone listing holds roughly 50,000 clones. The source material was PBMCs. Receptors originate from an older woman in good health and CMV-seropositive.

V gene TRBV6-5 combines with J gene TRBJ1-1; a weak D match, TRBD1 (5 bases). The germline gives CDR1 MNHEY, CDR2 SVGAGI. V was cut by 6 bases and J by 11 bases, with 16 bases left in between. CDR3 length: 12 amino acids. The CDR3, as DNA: TGTGCCAGCAGATCCCAGGGAAAGGATGCTTTCTTT. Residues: CASRSQGKDAFF.

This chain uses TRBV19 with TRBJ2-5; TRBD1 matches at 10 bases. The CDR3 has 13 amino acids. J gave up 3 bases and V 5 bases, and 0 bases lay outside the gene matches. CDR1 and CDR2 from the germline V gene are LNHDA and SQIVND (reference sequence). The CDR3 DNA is TGTGCCAGTAGTGGGACAGGGGAAGAGACCCAGTACTTC. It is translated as CASSGTGEETQYF.

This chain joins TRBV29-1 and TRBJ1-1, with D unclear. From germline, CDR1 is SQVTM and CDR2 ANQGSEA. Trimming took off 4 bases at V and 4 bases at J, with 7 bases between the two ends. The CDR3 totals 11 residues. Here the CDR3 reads CSVATGTEAFF. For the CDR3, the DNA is TGCAGCGTTGCGACGGGCACTGAAGCTTTCTTT.

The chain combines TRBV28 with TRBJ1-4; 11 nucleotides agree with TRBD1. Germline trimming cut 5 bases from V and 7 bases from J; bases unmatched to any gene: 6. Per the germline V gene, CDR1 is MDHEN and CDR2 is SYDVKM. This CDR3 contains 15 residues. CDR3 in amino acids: CASSPGQGAGEKLFF. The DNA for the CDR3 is TGTGCCAGCAGTCCAGGACAGGGGGCGGGTGAAAAACTGTTTTTT.

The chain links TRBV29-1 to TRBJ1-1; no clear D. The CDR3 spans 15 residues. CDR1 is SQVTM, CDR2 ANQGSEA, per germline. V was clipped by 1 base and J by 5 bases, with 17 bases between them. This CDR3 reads CSVEVFSPFGTEAFF. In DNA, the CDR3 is TGCAGCGTTGAAGTCTTTTCCCCGTTCGGGACTGAAGCTTTCTTT.

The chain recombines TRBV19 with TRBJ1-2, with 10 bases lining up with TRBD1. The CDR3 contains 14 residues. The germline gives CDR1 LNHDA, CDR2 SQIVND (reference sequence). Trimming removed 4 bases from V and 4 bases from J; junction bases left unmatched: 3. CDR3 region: CASSTTGGGYGYTF. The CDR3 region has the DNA TGTGCCAGTAGTACGACAGGGGGCGGCTATGGCTACACCTTC.

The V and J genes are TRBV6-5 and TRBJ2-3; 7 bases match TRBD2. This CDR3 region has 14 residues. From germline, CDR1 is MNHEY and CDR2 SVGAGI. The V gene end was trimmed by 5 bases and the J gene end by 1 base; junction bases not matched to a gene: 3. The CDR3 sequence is CASSPGLRTDTQYF. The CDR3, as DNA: TGTGCCAGCAGTCCGGGACTACGCACAGATACGCAGTATTTT.

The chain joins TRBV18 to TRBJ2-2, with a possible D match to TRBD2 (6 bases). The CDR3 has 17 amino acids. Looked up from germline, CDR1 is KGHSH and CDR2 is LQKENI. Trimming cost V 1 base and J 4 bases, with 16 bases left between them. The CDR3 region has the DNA TGTGCCAGCTCACCACGCGGGGTCGGTATGGGCACCGGGGAGCTGTTTTTT. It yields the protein CASSPRGVGMGTGELFF. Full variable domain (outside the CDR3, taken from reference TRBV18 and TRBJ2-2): NAGVMQNPRHLVRRRGQEARLRCSPMKGHSHVYWYRQLPEEGLKFMVYLQKENIIDESGMPKERFSAEFPKEGPSILRIQQVVRGDSAAYFCASSPRGVGMGTGELFFGEGSRLTVL.

In DNA, the CDR3 is TGCGCCAGCAGCCAATCCGGACAGGGAAGGGGTAGCAATCAGCCCCAGCATTTT. As protein: CASSQSGQGRGSNQPQHF. V and J are TRBV4-1 and TRBJ1-5, with TRBD1 matching over 8 bases. V lost 2 bases, J lost 0 bases, and 9 bases stayed unmatched. Germline CDR1 reads MGHRA; CDR2 reads YSYEKL. The CDR3 is 18 residues long.

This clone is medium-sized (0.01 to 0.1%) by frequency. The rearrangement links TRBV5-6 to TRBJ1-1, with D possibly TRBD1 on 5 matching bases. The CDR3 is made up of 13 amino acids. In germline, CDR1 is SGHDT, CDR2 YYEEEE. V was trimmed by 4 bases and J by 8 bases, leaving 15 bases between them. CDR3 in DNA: TGTGCCAGCAGCGCGGGGGGTGGGGCCGAAGCTTTCTTT. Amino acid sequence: CASSAGGGAEAFF.

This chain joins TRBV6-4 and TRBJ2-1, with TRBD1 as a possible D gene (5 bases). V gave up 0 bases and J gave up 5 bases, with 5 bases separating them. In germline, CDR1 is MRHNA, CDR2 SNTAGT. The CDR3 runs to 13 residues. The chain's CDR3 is CASSDSDNNEQFF. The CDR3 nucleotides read TGTGCCAGCAGTGACTCGGACAACAATGAGCAGTTCTTC.

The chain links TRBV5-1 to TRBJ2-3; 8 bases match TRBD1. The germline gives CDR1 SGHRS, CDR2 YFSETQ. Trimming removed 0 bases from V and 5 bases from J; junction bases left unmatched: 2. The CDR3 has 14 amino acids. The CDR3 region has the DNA TGCGCCAGCAGCTTGGGGACAGGGATAGATACGCAGTATTTT. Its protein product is CASSLGTGIDTQYF.